This T cell receptor beta chain was documented in a study of cytomegalovirus exposure and HLA in healthy donors. The count of this clone is one. Antigen unknown. Findings and caveats of the study: HLA alleles showed associations with about 17,000 TCR beta sequences in a later analysis, at a 0.05 false discovery rate. Trimming of TCR beta V- and J-genes showed a link, identified in a later analysis, to a missense DCLRE1C variant.

The germline CDR1 and CDR2 sequences are MDHEN and SYDVKM. CDR3 length: 15 amino acids. The V and J ends lost 6 bases and 6 bases, in that order; junction bases with no gene match: 9. The PCR was carried out with 60 Vbeta primers and 13 Jbeta primers. The method was immunoSEQ multiplex PCR; TCRdb's version includes in-frame clones alone and lacks a portion of them. The repertoire includes 200,000 to 250,000 clones, about 83% of them detected once, and 1.3% to 1.5% sits in the top ten. The chain employs TRBV28 and TRBJ1-5; 9 bases agree with TRBD1. The receptor was isolated from a girl aged 5-17 years in good health and CMV-seronegative. Sequenced material: PBMCs. The CDR3 region is CASSKGDRVIQPQHF. DNA for the CDR3: TGTGCCAGCAGCAAGGGGGACAGGGTTATTCAGCCCCAGCATTTT.